This T cell receptor beta chain comes out of a study of identical twins. This clonotype was recorded at least ten times. Each donor was a healthy Caucasian. A universal primer site was incorporated via template switching, and the cDNA contained unique molecular identifiers. TCRdb redid the calling of the 5' RACE reads with MiXCR, one entry per CDR3 protein. The data contain around 570,000 distinct CDR3 sequences, 9.6% of them singletons. The CDR3 has 16 residues. Germline V gene data show CDR1 as MNHEY and CDR2 as SVGAGI. With 0 bases clipped from V and 0 bases from J, the junction kept 0 bases outside the gene matches. This same sample was also taken into another study, of yellow fever vaccine responses in identical twins.

The sequence was collected from a woman younger than 30 in good health. The material sequenced was PBMCs. V is TRBV6-5 and J is TRBJ2-1, with 9 bases that match TRBD2. The CDR3 region has the DNA TGTGCCAGCAGTTACTCTAGCGGGAGCTCCTACAATGAGCAGTTCTTC. Translating it yields CASSYSSGSSYNEQFF.